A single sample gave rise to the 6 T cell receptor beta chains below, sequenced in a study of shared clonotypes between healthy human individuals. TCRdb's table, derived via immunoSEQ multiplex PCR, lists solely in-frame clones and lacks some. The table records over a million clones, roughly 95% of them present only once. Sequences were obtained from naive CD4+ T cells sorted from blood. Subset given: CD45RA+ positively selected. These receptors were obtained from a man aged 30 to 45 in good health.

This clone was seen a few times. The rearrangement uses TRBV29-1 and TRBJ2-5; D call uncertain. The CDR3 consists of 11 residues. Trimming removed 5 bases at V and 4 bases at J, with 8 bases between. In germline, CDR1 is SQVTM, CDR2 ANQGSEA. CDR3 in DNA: TGCAGCGTTATAGTCGGAGAGACCCAGTACTTC. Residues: CSVIVGETQYF. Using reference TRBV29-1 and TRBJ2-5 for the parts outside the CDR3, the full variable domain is SAVISQKPSRDICQRGTSLTIQCQVDSQVTMMFWYRQQPGQSLTLIATANQGSEATYESGFVIDKFPISRPNLTFSTLTVSNMSPEDSSIYLCSVIVGETQYFGPGTRLLVL.

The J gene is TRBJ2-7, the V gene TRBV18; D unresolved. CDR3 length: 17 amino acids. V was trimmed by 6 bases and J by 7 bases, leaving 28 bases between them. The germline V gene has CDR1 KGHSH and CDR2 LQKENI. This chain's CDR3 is CASSPDNPSVSFREQYF. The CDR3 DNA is TGTGCCAGCTCTCCTGACAATCCCTCGGTTAGCTTTAGAGAGCAGTACTTC.

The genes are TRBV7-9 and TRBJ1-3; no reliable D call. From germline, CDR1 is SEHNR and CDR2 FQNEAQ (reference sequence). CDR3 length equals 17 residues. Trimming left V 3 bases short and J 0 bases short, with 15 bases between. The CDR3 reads CASSFLVGGDSGNTIYF. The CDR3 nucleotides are TGTGCCAGCAGCTTCCTCGTCGGCGGCGACTCTGGAAACACCATATATTTT.

Here the CDR3 DNA reads TGTGCCAGCAGCGCGGGACAGTTTAACACCGGGGAGCTGTTTTTT. Residues: CASSAGQFNTGELFF. The chain carries TRBV9 and TRBJ2-2; 7 bases map to TRBD1. The length of the CDR3 is 15 residues. CDR1 SGDLS and CDR2 YYNGEE come from the germline V gene. The junction had 4 bases not matched to a gene; V was cut back by 3 bases and J by 2 bases.

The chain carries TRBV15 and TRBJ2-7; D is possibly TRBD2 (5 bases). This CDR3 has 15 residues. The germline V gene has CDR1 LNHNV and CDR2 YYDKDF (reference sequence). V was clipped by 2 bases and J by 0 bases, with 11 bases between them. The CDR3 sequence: CATSRYREVSYEQYF. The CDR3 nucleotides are TGTGCCACCAGCAGATACCGGGAAGTCTCCTACGAGCAGTACTTC.

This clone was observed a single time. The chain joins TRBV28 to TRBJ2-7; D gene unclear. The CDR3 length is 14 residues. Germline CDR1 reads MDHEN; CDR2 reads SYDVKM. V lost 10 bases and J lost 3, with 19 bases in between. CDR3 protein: CATGWASAGYEQYF. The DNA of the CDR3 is TGTGCCACCGGTTGGGCATCCGCAGGCTACGAGCAGTACTTC. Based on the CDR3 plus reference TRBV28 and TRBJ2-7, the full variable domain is DVKVTQSSRYLVKRTGEKVFLECVQDMDHENMFWYRQDPGLGLRLIYFSYDVKMKEKGDIPEGYSVSREKKERFSLILESASTNQTSMYLCATGWASAGYEQYFGPGTRLTVT.